Below, 9 T cell receptor beta chains from the same sample are listed, as sequenced in a study of T-cell memory formation after mild COVID-19 (dated by TCRdb to the early 2020s). Receptor amplification or capture employed 5' RACE. Sequencing took place on an Illumina NovaSeq 6000. TCRdb reanalyzed the raw reads on its own, using fastp at Q25 for trimming and MiXCR for clone calling, and kept in-frame beta chains. Rows with a matching CDR3 protein are joined into one entry that keeps the most common DNA and genes. Present in this sample are fewer than 250,000 distinct CDR3 sequences, more than 9% of which were seen just once. The ten largest clonotypes hold around 2.9% of the sample. The sample taken for sequencing was PBMCs or a T cell subset sorted from them (not recorded which). The receptor source for this set is a man younger than 35 who had mild COVID-19 (a few samples of this study predate the infection). The sample titles of this study are shuffled in the database, so cell type and time point are left out; the donor was told from shared clones.

The chain couples TRBV20-1 to TRBJ1-4, with D possibly being TRBD1 (6 bases). This CDR3 region has 11 residues. Looked up from germline, CDR1 is DFQATT and CDR2 is SNEGSKA (reference sequence). V was cut by 6 bases and J by 7 bases, with 9 bases left in between. CDR3 loop: CSAQGGEKLFF. For the CDR3, the DNA is TGCAGTGCCCAAGGGGGTGAAAAACTGTTTTTT.

This clonotype was observed a few times. The chain has TRBV6-5 and TRBJ2-3, with 7 nucleotides matching TRBD1. Germline values: CDR1 MNHEY, CDR2 SVGAGI. V lost 7 bases to trimming and J lost 2 bases; unmatched junction nucleotides: 6. The CDR3 loop spans 14 amino acids. For the CDR3, the DNA is TGTGCCAGCACCGTACAGGGGCCCACAGATACGCAGTATTTT. It encodes CASTVQGPTDTQYF.

The rearrangement uses TRBV4-3 and TRBJ2-7, with D unresolved. V was clipped by 1 base and J by 5 bases, with 18 bases between them. This CDR3 is built from 16 residues. Germline V gene data show CDR1 as LGHNA and CDR2 as YSLEER. DNA of the CDR3: TGCGCCAGCAGCCAAGCGGCGACACCCCTAGGGAACGAGCAGTACTTC. Translation gives CASSQAATPLGNEQYF.

The CDR3 is CASSAGTSGGATGELFF. Here the CDR3 DNA reads TGTGCCAGCAGCGCCGGGACTAGCGGGGGGGCCACCGGGGAGCTGTTTTTT. This chain joins TRBV2 and TRBJ2-2; 16 positions agree with TRBD2. Unmatched junction bases numbered 5, after V lost 6 bases and J lost 4 bases. Looked up from germline, CDR1 is SNHLY and CDR2 is FYNNEI. CDR3 length: 17 amino acids.

V usage is TRBV5-1 and J usage is TRBJ1-5; no reliable D call. Between the trimmed V and J ends, which lost 0 bases and 6 bases, there was a span of 13 bases. CDR3 length equals 15 residues. Germline lookup yields CDR1 SGHRS and CDR2 YFSETQ. CDR3 loop: CASSLDRGMGQPQHF. In DNA, the CDR3 is TGCGCCAGCAGCTTGGATCGGGGAATGGGTCAGCCCCAGCATTTT.

The V gene is TRBV7-2, the J gene TRBJ2-1; 7 bases align to TRBD1. The CDR3 consists of 15 residues. The trim removed 5 bases at V and 1 base at J, leaving 5 bases unmatched. Germline V gives CDR1 SGHTA, CDR2 FQGNSA. In nucleotides, the CDR3 is TGTGCCAGCAGCAAGGGGGCCGGGTCCTACAATGAGCAGTTCTTC. This sequence encodes CASSKGAGSYNEQFF.

J is TRBJ1-4 and V is TRBV5-1; 10 bases are shared with TRBD1. The junction had 6 bases not matched to a gene; V was cut back by 3 bases and J by 7 bases. The length of the CDR3 is 15 residues. Germline CDR1 reads SGHRS; CDR2 reads YFSETQ. The CDR3 DNA reads TGCGCCAGCAGCTCCGGGACAGGGGTTGGTGAAAAACTGTTTTTT. Protein product: CASSSGTGVGEKLFF.

This clonotype appeared a few times. The chain has TRBV6-1 and TRBJ2-1; TRBD2 might be the D (5 bases). V gave up 6 bases and J gave up 4 bases, with 10 bases separating them. This CDR3 spans 13 amino acids. The V gene's germline CDR1 is MNHNS and CDR2 SASEGT. The CDR3 DNA is TGTGCCAGCAGACGGACGGGATACAATGAGCAGTTCTTC. Translated: CASRRTGYNEQFF.

Many counts were recorded for this clonotype. V usage is TRBV7-2 and J usage is TRBJ1-1, with 8 bases fitting TRBD1. V lost 1 base and J lost 9; bases outside the gene matches: 7. The CDR3 loop spans 14 amino acids. Germline V gene data show CDR1 as SGHTA and CDR2 as FQGNSA. The CDR3 sequence: CASSLGTGRRKAFF. In DNA form, the CDR3 reads TGTGCCAGCAGCTTAGGGACAGGGAGGAGGAAAGCTTTCTTT.